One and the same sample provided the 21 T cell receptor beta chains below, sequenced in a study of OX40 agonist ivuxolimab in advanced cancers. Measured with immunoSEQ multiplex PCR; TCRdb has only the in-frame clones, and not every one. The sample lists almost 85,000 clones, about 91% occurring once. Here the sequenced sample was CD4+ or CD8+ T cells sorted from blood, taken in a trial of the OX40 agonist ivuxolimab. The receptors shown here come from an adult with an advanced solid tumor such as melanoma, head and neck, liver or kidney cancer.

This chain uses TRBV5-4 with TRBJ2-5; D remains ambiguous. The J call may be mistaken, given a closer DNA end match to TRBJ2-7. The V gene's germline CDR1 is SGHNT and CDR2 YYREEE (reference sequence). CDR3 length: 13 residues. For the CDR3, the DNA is TGTGCCAGCAGCCCTTCCAAGGACTACGAGCAGTACTTC. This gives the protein CASSPSKDYEQYF.

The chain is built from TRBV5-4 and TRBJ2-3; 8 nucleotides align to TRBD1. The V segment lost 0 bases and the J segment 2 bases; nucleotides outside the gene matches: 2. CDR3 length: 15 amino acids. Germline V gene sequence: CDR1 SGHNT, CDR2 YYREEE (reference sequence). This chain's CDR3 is CASSLGTGNTDTQYF. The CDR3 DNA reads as TGTGCCAGCAGCTTGGGGACAGGGAACACAGATACGCAGTATTTT.

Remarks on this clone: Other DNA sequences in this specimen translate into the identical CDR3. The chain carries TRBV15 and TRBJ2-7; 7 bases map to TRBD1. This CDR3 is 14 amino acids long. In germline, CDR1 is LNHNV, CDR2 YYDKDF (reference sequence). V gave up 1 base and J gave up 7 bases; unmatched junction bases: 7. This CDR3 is CATSRARTGGEQYF. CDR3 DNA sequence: TGTGCCACCAGCAGAGCACGGACAGGCGGGGAGCAGTACTTC.

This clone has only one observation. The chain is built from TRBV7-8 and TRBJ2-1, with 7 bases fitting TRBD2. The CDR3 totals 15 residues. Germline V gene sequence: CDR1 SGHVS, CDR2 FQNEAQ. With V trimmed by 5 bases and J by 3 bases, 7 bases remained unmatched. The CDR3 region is CASSLVLAVYNEQFF. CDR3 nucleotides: TGTGCCAGCAGCCTTGTTCTAGCGGTCTACAATGAGCAGTTCTTC.

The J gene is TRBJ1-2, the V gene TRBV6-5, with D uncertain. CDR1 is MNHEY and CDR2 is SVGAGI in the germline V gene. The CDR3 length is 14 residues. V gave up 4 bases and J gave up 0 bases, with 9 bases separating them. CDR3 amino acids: CASSSVTANYGYTF. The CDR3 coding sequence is TGTGCCAGCAGTTCCGTCACAGCTAACTATGGCTACACCTTC.

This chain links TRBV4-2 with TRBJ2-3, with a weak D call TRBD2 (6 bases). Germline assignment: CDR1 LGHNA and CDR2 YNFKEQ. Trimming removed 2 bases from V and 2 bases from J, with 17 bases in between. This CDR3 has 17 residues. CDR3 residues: CASSQQDSPSVTDTQYF. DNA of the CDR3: TGTGCCAGCAGCCAACAAGATTCCCCTAGCGTCACAGATACGCAGTATTTT.

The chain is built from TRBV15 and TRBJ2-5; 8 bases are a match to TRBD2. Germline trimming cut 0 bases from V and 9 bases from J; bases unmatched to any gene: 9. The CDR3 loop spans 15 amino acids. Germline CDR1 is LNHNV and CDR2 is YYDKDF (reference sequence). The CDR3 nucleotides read TGTGCCACCAGCAGAGATTACGGCGGGAGGACCCCCCAGTACTTC. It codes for CATSRDYGGRTPQYF.

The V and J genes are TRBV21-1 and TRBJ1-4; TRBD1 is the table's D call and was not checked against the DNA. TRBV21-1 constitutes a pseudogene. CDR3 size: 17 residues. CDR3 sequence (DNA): TGTGCCAGCAGACCCCGGGACAGGGGGGTTTGGGATGAAAAACTGTTTTTT. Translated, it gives CASRPRDRGVWDEKLFF.

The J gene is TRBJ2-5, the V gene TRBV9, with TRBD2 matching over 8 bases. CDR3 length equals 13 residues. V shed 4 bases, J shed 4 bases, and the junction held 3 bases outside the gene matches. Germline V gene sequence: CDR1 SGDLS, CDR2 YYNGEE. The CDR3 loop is CASSPRGGETQYF. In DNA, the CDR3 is TGTGCCAGCAGCCCCCGGGGGGGAGAGACCCAGTACTTC.

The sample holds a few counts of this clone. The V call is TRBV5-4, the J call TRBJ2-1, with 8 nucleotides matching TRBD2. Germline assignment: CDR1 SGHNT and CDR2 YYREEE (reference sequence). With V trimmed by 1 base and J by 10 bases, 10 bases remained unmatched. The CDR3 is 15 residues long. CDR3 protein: CASSLKREGRGEQFF. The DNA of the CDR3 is TGTGCCAGCAGCTTGAAACGGGAGGGCCGAGGCGAGCAGTTCTTC.

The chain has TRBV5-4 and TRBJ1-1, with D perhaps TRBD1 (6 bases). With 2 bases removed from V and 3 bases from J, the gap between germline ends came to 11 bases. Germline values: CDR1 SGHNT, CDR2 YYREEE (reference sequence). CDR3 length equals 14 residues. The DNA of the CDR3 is TGTGCCAGCAGCTTCGGGGGGGCGGACACTGAAGCTTTCTTT. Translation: CASSFGGADTEAFF.

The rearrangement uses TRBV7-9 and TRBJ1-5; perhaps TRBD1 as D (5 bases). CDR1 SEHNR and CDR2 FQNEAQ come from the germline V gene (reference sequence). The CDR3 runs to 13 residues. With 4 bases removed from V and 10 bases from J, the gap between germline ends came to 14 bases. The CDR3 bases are TGTGCCAGCAGCTCAATCACCGGGGCACCCCAGCATTTT. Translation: CASSSITGAPQHF. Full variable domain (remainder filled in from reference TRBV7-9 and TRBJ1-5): DTGVSQNPRHKITKRGQNVTFRCDPISEHNRLYWYRQTLGQGPEFLTYFQNEAQLEKSRLLSDRFSAERPKGSFSTLEIQRTEQGDSAMYLCASSSITGAPQHFGDGTRLSIL.

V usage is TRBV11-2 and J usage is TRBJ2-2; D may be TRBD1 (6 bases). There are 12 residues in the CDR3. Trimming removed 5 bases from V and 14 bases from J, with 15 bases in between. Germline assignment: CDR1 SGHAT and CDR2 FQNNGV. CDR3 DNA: TGTGCCAGCAGCCTCCAACAGGGTATTCTGTTTTTT. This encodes CASSLQQGILFF.

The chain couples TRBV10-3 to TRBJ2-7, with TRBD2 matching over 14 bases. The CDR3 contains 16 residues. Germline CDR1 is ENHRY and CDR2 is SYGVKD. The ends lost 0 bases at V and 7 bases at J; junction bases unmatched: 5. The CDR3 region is CAISESRTSGRQEQYF. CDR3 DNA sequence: TGTGCCATCAGTGAGTCCCGGACTAGCGGGAGGCAGGAGCAGTACTTC.

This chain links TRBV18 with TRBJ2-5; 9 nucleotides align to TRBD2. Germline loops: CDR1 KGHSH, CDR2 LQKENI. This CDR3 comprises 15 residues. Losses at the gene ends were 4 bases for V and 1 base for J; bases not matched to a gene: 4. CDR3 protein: CASSRAGGSQETQYF. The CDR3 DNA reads TGTGCCAGCTCACGAGCGGGGGGTTCCCAAGAGACCCAGTACTTC.

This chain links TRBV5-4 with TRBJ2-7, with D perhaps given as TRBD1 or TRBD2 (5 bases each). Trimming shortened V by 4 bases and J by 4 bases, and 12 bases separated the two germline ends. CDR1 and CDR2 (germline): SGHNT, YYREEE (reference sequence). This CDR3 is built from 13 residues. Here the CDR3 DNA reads TGTGCCAGCAGCGGGGCTAGCTCTTACGAGCAGTACTTC. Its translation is CASSGASSYEQYF.

CDR3 protein: CASSSELHRTQYF. The DNA of the CDR3 is TGTGCCAGCAGTTCCGAACTCCATAGGACGCAGTATTTT. This chain uses TRBV6-6 with TRBJ2-3; D call uncertain. The CDR3 totals 13 residues. V dropped 4 bases and J dropped 9 bases, with 14 bases sitting between them. CDR1 and CDR2 (germline): MNHNY, SVGAGI (reference sequence).

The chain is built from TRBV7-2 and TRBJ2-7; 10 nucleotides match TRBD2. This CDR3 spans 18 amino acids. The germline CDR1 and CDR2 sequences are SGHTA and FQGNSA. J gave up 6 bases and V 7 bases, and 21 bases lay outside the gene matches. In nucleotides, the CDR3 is TGTGCCAGCATCGAAGTCTCCTCTCTAGCGGGAGCGCACCGCGAGCAGTACTTC. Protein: CASIEVSSLAGAHREQYF. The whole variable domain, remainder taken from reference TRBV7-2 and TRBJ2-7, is GAGVSQSPSNKVTEKGKDVELRCDPISGHTALYWYRQSLGQGLEFLIYFQGNSAPDKSGLPSDRFSAERTGGSVSTLTIQRTQQEDSAVYLCASIEVSSLAGAHREQYFGPGTRLTVT.

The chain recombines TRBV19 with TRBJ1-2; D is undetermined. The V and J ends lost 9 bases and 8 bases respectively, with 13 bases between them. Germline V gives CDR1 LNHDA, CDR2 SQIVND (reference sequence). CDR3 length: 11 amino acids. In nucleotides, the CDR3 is TGTGCCAGCCGGTCTAATTCCGGCTACACCTTC. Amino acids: CASRSNSGYTF.

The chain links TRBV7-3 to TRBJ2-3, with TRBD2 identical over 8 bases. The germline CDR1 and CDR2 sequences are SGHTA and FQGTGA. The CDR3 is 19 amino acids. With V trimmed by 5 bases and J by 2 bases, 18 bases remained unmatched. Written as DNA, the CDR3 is TGTGCCAGCAGCCAAAGAGGTTATTCAACAGCGGGGGACACAGATACGCAGTATTTT. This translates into CASSQRGYSTAGDTDTQYF.

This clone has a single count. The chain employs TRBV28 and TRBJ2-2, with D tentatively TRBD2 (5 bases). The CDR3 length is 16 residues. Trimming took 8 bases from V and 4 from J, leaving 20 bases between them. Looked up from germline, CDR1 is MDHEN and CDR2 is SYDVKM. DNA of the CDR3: TGTGCCAGCTCCCGAATTAGGAGCGGTGGCACCGGGGAGCTGTTTTTT. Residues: CASSRIRSGGTGELFF.